This T cell receptor (beta chain) appears in the sequencing data of a study of Ad26.COV2.S vaccination and SARS-CoV-2 variants. Only in-frame clones appear in the TCRdb table, and some are missing; sequencing was by immunoSEQ multiplex PCR. The table has about 400,000 clones, approximately 91% seen once; the top ten hold around 2%. Noted treatment: around 19 received Ad26.COV2.S at low or high dose, single or two shots; several received placebo; per-sample allocation not given. At day 63 after the first vaccine or placebo injection, samples were drawn. On this clone: Germline and junction disagree at one end, which may indicate a read error.

Germline V gene data show CDR1 as SEHNR and CDR2 as FQNEAQ (reference sequence). The CDR3 runs to 16 residues. Sequencing was performed on peripheral blood, taken in a trial of Ad26.COV2.S vaccine versus placebo. This sequence joins TRBV7-9 and TRBJ2-5; TRBD2 matches at 14 bases. The TCR originated in a person between 18 and 65 years old who received the Ad26.COV2.S COVID-19 vaccine or a placebo. CDR3 DNA sequence: TGTGCCAGCAGATTAGAGGGACTAGCGGGAGAGGAGACCCAGTACTTC. Amino acid sequence: CASRLEGLAGEETQYF. Full variable domain (rest looked up from reference TRBV7-9 and TRBJ2-5): DTGVSQNPRHKITKRGQNVTFRCDPISEHNRLYWYRQTLGQGPEFLTYFQNEAQLEKSRLLSDRFSAERPKGSFSTLEIQRTEQGDSAMYLCASRLEGLAGEETQYFGPGTRLLVL.